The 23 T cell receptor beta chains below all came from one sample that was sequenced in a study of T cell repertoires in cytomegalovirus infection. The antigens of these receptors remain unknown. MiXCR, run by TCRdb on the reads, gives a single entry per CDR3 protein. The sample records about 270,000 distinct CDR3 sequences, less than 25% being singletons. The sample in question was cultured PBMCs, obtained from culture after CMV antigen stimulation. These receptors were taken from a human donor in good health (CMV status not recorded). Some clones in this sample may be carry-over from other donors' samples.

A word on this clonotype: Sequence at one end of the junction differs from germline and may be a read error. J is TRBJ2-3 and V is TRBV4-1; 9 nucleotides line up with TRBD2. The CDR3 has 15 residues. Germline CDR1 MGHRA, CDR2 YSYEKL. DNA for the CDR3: TGTGCCAGCAGCCAAGCTAGCGGGACCACAGATACGCAGTATTTT. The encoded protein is CASSQASGTTDTQYF.

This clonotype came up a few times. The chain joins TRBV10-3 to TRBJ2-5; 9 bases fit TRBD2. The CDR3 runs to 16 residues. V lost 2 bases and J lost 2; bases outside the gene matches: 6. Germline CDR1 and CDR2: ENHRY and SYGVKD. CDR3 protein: CAISERASGIQETQYF. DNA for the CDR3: TGTGCCATCAGTGAGCGGGCTAGCGGGATACAAGAGACCCAGTACTTC.

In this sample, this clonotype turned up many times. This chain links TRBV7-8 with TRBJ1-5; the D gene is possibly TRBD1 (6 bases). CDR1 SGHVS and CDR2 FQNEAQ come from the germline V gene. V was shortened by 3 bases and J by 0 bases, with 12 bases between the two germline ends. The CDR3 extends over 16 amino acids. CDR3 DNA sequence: TGTGCCAGCAGCTTTCATTCAGGGGATAGCAATCAGCCCCAGCATTTT. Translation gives CASSFHSGDSNQPQHF.

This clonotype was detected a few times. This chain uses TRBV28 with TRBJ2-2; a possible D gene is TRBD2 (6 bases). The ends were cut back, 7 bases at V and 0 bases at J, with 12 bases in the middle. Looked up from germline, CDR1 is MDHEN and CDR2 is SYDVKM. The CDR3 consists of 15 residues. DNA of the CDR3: TGTGCCAGCACCTTAGGGACTCCGAACACCGGGGAGCTGTTTTTT. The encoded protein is CASTLGTPNTGELFF.

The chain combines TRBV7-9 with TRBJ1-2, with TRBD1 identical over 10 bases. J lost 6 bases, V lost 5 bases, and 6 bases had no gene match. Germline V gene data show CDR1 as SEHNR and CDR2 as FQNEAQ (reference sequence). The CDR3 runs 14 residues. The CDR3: CASSPTGQGDGYTF. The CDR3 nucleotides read TGTGCCAGCAGCCCGACAGGACAGGGGGATGGCTACACCTTC.

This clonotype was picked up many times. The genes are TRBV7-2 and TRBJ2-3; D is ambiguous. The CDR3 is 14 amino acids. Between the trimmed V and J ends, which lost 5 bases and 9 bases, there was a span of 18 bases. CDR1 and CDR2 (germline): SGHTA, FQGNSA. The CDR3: CASSTYSAPGTQYF. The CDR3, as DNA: TGTGCCAGCAGCACCTACTCAGCCCCTGGGACGCAGTATTTT.

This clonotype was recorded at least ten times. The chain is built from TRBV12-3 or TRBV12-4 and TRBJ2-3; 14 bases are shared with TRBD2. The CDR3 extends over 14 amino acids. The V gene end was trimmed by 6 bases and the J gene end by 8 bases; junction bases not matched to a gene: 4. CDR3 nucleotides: TGTGCCAGCAGCTGGACTAGCGGGAGGCGTACGCAGTATTTT. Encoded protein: CASSWTSGRRTQYF.

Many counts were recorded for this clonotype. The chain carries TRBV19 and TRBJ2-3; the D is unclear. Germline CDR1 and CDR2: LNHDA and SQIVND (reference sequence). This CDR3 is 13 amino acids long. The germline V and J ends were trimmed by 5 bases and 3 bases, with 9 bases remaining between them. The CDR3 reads CASSGVPTDTQYF. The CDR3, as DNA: TGTGCCAGTAGTGGAGTCCCGACAGATACGCAGTATTTT. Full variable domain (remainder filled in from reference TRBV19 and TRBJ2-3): DGGITQSPKYLFRKEGQNVTLSCEQNLNHDAMYWYRQDPGQGLRLIYYSQIVNDFQKGDIAEGYSVSREKKESFPLTVTSAQKNPTAFYLCASSGVPTDTQYFGPGTRLTVL.

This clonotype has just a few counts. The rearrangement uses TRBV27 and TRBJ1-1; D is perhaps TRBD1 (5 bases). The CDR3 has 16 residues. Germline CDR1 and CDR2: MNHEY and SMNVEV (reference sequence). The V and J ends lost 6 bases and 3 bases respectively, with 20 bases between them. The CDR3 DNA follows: TGTGCCAGCAGCGCCAGGGTTGGACGGCTGGACACTGAAGCTTTCTTT. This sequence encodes CASSARVGRLDTEAFF.

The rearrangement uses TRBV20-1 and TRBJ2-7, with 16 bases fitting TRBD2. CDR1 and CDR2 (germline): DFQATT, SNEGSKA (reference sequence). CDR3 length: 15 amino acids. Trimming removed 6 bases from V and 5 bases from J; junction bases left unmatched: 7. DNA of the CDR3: TGCAGTGCGACCGGGACTAGCGGGAGGGGGCACGAGCAGTACTTC. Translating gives CSATGTSGRGHEQYF.

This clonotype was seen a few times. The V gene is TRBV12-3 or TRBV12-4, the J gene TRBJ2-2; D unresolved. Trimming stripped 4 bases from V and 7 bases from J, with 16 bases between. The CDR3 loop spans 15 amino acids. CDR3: CASSWSLGKGGELFF. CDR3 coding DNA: TGTGCCAGCAGTTGGTCCTTGGGCAAAGGCGGGGAGCTGTTTTTT.

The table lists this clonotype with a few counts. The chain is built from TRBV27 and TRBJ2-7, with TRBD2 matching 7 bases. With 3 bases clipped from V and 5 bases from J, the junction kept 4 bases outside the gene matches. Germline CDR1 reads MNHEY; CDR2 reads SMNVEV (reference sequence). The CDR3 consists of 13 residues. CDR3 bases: TGTGCCAGCAGTTTGCGGGAGACCCACGAGCAGTACTTC. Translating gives CASSLRETHEQYF.

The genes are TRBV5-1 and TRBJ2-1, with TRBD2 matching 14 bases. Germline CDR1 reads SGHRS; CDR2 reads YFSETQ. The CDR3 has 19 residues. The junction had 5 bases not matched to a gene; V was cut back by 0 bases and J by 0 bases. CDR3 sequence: CASSLAGLAGDPSYNEQFF. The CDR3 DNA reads TGCGCCAGCAGCTTGGCGGGACTAGCGGGGGACCCCTCCTACAATGAGCAGTTCTTC.

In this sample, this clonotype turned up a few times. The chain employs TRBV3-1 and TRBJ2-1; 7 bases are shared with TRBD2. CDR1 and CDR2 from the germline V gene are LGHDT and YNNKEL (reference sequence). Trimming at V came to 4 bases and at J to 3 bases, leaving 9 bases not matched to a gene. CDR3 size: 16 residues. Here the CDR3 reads CASSPPGGRFYNEQFF. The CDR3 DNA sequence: TGTGCCAGCAGCCCCCCCGGCGGGAGATTCTACAATGAGCAGTTCTTC.

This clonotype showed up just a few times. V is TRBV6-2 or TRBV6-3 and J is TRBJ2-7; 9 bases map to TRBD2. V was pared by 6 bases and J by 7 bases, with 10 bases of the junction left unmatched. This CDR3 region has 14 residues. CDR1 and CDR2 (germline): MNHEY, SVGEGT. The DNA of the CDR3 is TGTGCCAGCAGCAGAGTCGGACTAGCGCGAGAGCAGTACGTC. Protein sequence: CASSRVGLAREQYV.

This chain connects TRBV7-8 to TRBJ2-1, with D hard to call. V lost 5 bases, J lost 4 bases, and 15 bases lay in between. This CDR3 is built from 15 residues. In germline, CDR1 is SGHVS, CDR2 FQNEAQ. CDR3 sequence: CASSPGGSPYNEQFF. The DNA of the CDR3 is TGTGCCAGCAGCCCAGGCGGCAGCCCTTACAATGAGCAGTTCTTC.

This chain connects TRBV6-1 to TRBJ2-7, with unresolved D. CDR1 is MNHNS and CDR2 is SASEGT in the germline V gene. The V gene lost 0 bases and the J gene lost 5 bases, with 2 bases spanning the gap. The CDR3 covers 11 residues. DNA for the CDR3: TGTGCCAGCAGTGAAGCGAACGAGCAGTACTTC. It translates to CASSEANEQYF.

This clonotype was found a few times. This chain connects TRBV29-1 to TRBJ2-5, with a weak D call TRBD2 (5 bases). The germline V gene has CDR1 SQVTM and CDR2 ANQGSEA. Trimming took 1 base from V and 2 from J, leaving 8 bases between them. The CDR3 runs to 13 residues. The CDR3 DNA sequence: TGCAGCGTTGAAGGGAGGCAGCAAGAGACCCAGTACTTC. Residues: CSVEGRQQETQYF.

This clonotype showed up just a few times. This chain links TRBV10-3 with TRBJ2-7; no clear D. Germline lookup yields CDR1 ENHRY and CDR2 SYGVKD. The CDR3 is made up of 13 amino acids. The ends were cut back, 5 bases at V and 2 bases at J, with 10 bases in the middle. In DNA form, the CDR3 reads TGTGCCATCAGTACGACCGAGACCTACGAGCAGTACTTC. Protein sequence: CAISTTETYEQYF.

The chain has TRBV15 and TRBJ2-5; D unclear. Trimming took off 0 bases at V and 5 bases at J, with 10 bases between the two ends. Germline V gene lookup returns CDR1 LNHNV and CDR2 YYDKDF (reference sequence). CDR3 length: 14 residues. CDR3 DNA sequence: TGTGCCACCAGCAGAGATCAGGCTAAGGAGACCCAGTACTTC. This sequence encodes CATSRDQAKETQYF.

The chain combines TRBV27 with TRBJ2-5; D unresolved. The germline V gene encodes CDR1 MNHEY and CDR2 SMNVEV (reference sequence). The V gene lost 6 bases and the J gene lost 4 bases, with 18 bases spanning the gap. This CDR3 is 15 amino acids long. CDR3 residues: CASRSRAWPGETQYF. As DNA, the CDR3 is TGTGCCAGCAGGAGCCGGGCCTGGCCAGGAGAGACCCAGTACTTC.

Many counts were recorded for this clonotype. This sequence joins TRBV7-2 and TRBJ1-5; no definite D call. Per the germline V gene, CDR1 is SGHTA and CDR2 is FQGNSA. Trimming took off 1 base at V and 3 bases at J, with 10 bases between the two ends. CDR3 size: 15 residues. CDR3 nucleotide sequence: TGTGCCAGCAGCTTAGTCCCCAGCACCAATCAGCCCCAGCATTTT. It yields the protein CASSLVPSTNQPQHF.

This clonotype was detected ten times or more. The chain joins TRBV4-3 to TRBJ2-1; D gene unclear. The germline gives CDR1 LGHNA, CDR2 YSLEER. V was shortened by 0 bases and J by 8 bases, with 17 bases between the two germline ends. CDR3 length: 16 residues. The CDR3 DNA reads TGCGCCAGCAGCCAAGATCCTTGGTACCGAGATGATGAGCAGTTCTTC. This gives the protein CASSQDPWYRDDEQFF.